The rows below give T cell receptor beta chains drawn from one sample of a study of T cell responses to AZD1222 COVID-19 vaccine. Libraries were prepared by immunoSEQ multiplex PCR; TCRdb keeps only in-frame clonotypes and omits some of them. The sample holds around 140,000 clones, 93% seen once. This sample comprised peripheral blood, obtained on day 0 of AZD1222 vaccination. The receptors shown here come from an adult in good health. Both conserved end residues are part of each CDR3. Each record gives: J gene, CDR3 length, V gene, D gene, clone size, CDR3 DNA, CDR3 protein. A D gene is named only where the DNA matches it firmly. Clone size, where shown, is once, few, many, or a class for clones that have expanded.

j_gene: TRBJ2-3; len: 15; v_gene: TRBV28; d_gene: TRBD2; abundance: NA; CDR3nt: TGTGCCAGCAGTAGGGCGGGAGGGAGCACAGATACGCAGTATTTT; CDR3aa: CASSRAGGSTDTQYF
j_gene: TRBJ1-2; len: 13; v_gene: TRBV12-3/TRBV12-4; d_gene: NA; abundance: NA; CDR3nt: TGTGCCAGCAGTTTGCGGTTTCACTATGGCTACACCTTC; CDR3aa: CASSLRFHYGYTF
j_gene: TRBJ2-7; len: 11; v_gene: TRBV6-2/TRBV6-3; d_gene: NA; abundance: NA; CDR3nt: TGTGCCAGCAGTCGTTTATACGAGCAGTACTTC; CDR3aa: CASSRLYEQYF
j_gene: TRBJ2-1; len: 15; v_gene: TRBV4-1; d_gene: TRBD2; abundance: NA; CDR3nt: TGCGCCAGCAGCCAACAAGGACTAGCGGACAATGAGCAGTTCTTC; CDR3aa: CASSQQGLADNEQFF
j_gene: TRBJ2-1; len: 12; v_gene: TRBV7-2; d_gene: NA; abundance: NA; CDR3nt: TGTGCCAGCAGCCCAGGTGGACTAGAGCAGTTCTTC; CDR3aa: CASSPGGLEQFF
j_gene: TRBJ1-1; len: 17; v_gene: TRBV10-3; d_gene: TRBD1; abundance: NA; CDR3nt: TGTGCCATCAGTGGAAATGTAGGACAGGGGGCCTTCACTGAAGCTTTCTTT; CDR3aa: CAISGNVGQGAFTEAFF
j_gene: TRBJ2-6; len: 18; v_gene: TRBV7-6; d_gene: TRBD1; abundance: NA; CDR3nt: TGTGCCAGCAGCTTAGAGGGACAGGGGATGAGTGGGGCCAACGTCCTGACTTTC; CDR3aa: CASSLEGQGMSGANVLTF
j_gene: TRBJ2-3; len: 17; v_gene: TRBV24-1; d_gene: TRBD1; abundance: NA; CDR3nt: TGTGCCACCAGTGATTCGAACAGGGGGACTAGCACAGATACGCAGTATTTT; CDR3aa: CATSDSNRGTSTDTQYF
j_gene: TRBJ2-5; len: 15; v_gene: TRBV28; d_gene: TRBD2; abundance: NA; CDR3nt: TGTGCCAGCAGCCGAGGACTAGCGGAGCAAGAGACCCAGTACTTC; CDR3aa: CASSRGLAEQETQYF
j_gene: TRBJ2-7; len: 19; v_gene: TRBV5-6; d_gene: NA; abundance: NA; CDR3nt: TGTGCCAGCAGCTTGGGTCGGGCCCCCATATATAGTCCTTCCTACGAGCAGTACTTC; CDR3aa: CASSLGRAPIYSPSYEQYF
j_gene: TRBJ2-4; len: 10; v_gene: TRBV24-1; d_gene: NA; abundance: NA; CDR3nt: TGTGCCACCAGTGACAATATTCAGTACTTC; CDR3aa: CATSDNIQYF
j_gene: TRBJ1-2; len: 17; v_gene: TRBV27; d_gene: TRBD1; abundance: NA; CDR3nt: TGTGCCAGCCCAGGGGGGCAGGCGCCTTCTATTCTATATGGCTACACCTTC; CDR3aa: CASPGGQAPSILYGYTF
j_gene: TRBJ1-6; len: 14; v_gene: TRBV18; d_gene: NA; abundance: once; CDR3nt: TGTGCCAGCTCACCGGGACACTTGAATTCACCCCTCCACTTT; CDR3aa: CASSPGHLNSPLHF
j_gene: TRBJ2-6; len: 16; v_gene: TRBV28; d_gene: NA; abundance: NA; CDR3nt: TGTGCCAGCAGTTTTTTCTTAGACTCTGGGGCCAACGTCCTGACTTTC; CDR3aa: CASSFFLDSGANVLTF
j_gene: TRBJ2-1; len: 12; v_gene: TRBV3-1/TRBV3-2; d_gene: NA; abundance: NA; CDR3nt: TGTGCCAGCAGCCACGGGGACTTTGAGCAGTTCTTC; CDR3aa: CASSHGDFEQFF
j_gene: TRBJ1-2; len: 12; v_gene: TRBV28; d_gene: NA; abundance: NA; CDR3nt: TGTGCCAGCAGTTTCAGCCTCTATGGCTACACCTTC; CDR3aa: CASSFSLYGYTF
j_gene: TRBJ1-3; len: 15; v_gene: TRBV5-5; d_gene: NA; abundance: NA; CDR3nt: TGTGCCAGCAGCTGGGGGACCCCCGCGGGAAACACCATATATTTT; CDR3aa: CASSWGTPAGNTIYF
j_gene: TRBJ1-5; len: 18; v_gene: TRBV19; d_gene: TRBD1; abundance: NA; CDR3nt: TGTGCCAGCGCACAGGGGACAGAGTGGAGCCGCGGCAATCAGCCCCAGCATTTT; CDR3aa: CASAQGTEWSRGNQPQHF
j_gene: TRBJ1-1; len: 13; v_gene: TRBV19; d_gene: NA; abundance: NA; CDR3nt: TGTGCCAGTAGTAGCGGCATGAACACTGAAGCTTTCTTT; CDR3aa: CASSSGMNTEAFF
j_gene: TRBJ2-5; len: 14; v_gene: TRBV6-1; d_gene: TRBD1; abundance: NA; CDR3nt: TGTGCCAGCAGTGAAGACAGGGGCAGGGAGACCCAGTACTTC; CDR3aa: CASSEDRGRETQYF
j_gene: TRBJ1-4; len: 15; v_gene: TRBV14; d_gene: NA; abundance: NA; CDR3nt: TGTGCCAGCAGCCAAGGAAAAGGGTTGGGACATAAACTGTTTTTT; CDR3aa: CASSQGKGLGHKLFF
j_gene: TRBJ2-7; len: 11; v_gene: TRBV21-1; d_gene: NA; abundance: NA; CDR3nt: TGTGCCACCCTTTGGGGTTACGAGCAGTACTTC; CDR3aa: CATLWGYEQYF
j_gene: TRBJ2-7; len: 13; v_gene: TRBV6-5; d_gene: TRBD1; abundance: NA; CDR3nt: TGTGCCAGCAGACTACAGGGGATAGACGAGCAGTACTTC; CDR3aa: CASRLQGIDEQYF
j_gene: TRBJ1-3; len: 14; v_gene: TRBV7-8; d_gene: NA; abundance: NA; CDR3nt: TGTGCCAGCAGCTCCCCAGTCTCTGGAAACACCATATATTTT; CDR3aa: CASSSPVSGNTIYF
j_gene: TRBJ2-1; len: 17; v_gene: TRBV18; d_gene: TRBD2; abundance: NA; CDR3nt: TGTGCCAGCTCACCCCTGGGACTAGCGGATCCCTACAATGAGCAGTTCTTC; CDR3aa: CASSPLGLADPYNEQFF
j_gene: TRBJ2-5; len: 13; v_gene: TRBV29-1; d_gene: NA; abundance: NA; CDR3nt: TGCAGCGTTGACCCCTTAGGAGCTGAGACCCAGTACTTC; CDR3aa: CSVDPLGAETQYF
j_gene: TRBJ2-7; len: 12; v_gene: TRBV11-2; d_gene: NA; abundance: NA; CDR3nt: TGTGCCAGCAGCCCCGTTCACTACGAGCAGTACTTC; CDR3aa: CASSPVHYEQYF
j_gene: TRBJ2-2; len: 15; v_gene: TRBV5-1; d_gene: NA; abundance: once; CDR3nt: TGCGCCAGCAGTTCTGAAGGACCACCCACCGGGGAGCTGTTTTTT; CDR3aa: CASSSEGPPTGELFF
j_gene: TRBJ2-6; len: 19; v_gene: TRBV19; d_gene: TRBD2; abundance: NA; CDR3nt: TGTGCCACCTCCATTGGGGAGGGGAGACAGCGAGCTGGGGCCAACGTCCTGACTTTC; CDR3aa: CATSIGEGRQRAGANVLTF
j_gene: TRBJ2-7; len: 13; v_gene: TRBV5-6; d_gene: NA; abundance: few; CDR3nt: TGTGCCAGCAGTTCGGACAGGCGGGGCGAGCAGTACTTC; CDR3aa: CASSSDRRGEQYF
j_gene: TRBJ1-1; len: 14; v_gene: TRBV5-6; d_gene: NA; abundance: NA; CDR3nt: TGTGCCAGCAGCTTGGGGGTCCAAAACACTGAAGCTTTCTTT; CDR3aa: CASSLGVQNTEAFF
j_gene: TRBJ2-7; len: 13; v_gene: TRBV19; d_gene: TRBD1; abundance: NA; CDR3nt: TGTGCCAGTAGTACAGGGGGCCCCTACGAGCAGTACTTC; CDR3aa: CASSTGGPYEQYF
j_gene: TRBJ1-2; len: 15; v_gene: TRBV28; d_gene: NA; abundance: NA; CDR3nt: TGTGCCAGCAGTTTGTCGCTACAGGGTAACTATGGCTACACCTTC; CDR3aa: CASSLSLQGNYGYTF
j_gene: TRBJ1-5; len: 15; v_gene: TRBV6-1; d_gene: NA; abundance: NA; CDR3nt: TGTGCCAGCAGTGAATTAAGGGACACTGGAGGGTCCCAGCATTTT; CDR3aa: CASSELRDTGGSQHF